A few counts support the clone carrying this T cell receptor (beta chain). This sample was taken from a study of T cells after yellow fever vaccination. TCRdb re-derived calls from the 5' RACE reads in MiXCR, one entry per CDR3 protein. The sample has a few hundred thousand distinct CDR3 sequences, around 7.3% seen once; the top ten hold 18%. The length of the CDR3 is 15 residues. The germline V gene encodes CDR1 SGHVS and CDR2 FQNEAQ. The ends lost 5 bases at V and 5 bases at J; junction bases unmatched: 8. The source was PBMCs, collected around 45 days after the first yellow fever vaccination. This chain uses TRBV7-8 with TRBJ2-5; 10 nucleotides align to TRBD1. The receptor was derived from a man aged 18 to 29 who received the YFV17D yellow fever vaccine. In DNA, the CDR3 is TGTGCCAGCAGCCCTACGGGACAGGGGAGGGAGACCCAGTACTTC. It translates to CASSPTGQGRETQYF.